This TCR beta chain was obtained from a study of blood T cell repertoires in COVID-19. Study summary: Acute and convalescent COVID-19 samples came from the United States, Italy and Spain. Sample material is recorded as cDNA or gDNA derived from T cells, B-cell-depleted T cells, or PBMCs.

TCRdb's table, derived via immunoSEQ multiplex PCR, lists solely in-frame clones and lacks some. Among some 390,000 clones, more than 70% were seen once, and the ten largest hold 2% to 2.5%. The J segment lost 5 bases and the V segment lost 0 bases, leaving 7 bases of the junction unmatched. This CDR3 spans 16 amino acids. Germline-derived CDR1 and CDR2 are LGHNA and YNFKEQ. Enrollment of patients from Seattle took place during active infection, with longitudinal follow-up. This chain joins TRBV4-2 and TRBJ2-3; 8 positions match TRBD2. The sample comprised peripheral blood. This clonotype was obtained from a woman aged 55-70 years with COVID-19, enrolled during active disease. CDR3: CASSQDRRGALDTQYF. The CDR3 DNA sequence: TGTGCCAGCAGCCAAGATCGGCGGGGGGCCCTAGATACGCAGTATTTT.